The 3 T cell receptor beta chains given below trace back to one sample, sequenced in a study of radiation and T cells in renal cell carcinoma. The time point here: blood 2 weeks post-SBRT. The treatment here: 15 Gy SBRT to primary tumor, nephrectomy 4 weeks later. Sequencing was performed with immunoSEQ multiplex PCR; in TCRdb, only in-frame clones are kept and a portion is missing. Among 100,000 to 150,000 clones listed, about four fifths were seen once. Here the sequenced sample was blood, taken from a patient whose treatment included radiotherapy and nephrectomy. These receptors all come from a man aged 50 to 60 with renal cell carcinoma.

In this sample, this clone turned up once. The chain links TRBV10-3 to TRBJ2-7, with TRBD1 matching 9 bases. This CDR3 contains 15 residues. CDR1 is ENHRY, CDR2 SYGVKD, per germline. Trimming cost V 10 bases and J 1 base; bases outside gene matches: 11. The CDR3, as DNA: TGTGCCACCCGAGACCTTGGACAGGGGTCCTACGAGCAGTACTTC. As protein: CATRDLGQGSYEQYF.

Here the CDR3 reads CASSPGVGNQPQHF. The CDR3, as DNA: TGTGCCAGCTCACCAGGGGTTGGCAATCAGCCCCAGCATTTT. J is TRBJ1-5 and V is TRBV18; D is undetermined. The CDR3 loop spans 14 amino acids. Germline loops: CDR1 KGHSH, CDR2 LQKENI. Deletions cut 2 bases from V and 2 bases from J, with 7 bases between.

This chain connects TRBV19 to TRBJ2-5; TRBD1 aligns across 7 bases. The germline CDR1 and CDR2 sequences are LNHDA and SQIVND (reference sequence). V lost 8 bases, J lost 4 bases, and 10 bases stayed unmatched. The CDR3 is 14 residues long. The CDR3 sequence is CASRQGRAVETQYF. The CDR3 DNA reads TGTGCCAGTCGACAGGGAAGAGCCGTAGAGACCCAGTACTTC.